This entry features one TCR beta chain sequence. Its antigen is unidentified. This record belongs to a study of OX40 agonist ivuxolimab in advanced cancers. Study-level findings and limits: At doses 0.1 to 3.0 mg/kg, CD4+ and CD8+ clones expanded.

CDR1 is SGHAT, CDR2 FQNNGV, per germline. This CDR3 has 17 amino acids. Trimming left V 5 bases short and J 4 bases short, with 18 bases between. TCRdb keeps only in-frame clones here, not all; method: immunoSEQ multiplex PCR. This table holds 65,000 to 70,000 clones, 80% to 90% found once. The chain employs TRBV11-2 and TRBJ1-6; unclear D gene. The sample in question was CD4+ or CD8+ T cells sorted from blood, obtained in a trial of the OX40 agonist ivuxolimab. This TCR came from an adult with an advanced solid tumor such as melanoma, head and neck, liver or kidney cancer. The CDR3 coding sequence is TGTGCCAGCAGCCTAATGGACGGCGGCGGGTATAATTCACCCCTCCACTTT. Its protein is CASSLMDGGGYNSPLHF. The variable domain in full, with the rest retrieved from reference TRBV11-2 and TRBJ1-6, is EAGVAQSPRYKIIEKRQSVAFWCNPISGHATLYWYQQILGQGPKLLIQFQNNGVVDDSQLPKDRFSAERLKGVDSTLKIQPAKLEDSAVYLCASSLMDGGGYNSPLHFGNGTRLTVT.